This passage covers 23 T cell receptor beta chains from one sample sequenced in a study of GPR56 and killer-like receptors on CD4 memory cells. Five CD4+ populations, defined by killer cell lectin-like receptor and GPR56 markers, were sorted by FACS. TCRdb re-called the reads and catalogs CDR3 proteins one per entry, DNA excluded. The specimen's table records 2,600 or so distinct CDR3 sequences. The sequenced material came from memory CD4+ T cells from blood. Every receptor here comes from a human donor in good health.

By frequency, this clonotype registers medium-sized. The chain joins TRBV7-9 to TRBJ2-3; the TCRdb D gene call, TRBD1, has no DNA to confirm it. Germline CDR1 is SEHNR and CDR2 is FQNEAQ (reference sequence). The length of the CDR3 is 14 residues. CDR3 residues: CASSPGQGIDTQYF.

This clonotype is medium-sized by frequency. This chain links TRBV6-2 or TRBV6-3 with TRBJ2-1; the D gene TCRdb calls, TRBD2, cannot be checked with no DNA. Germline lookup yields CDR1 MNHEY and CDR2 SVGEGT. This CDR3 spans 17 amino acids. This chain's CDR3 is CASSRITSGRVFAEQFF.

Its frequency marks this clonotype as large. This chain links TRBV19 with TRBJ1-6; TCRdb gives TRBD1 as the D gene, but with no DNA this cannot be confirmed. Germline loops: CDR1 LNHDA, CDR2 SQIVND (reference sequence). The CDR3 is 14 amino acids. The CDR3 is CASSTRDSFSPLHF.

The J gene is TRBJ2-2, the V gene TRBV9; TCRdb's D call, TRBD1, is unchecked because there is no DNA. Germline V gene lookup returns CDR1 SGDLS and CDR2 YYNGEE. This CDR3 comprises 14 residues. This CDR3 is CASSARPGNGELFF.

This CDR3 reads CASRKHGTQGYTF. The rearrangement joins TRBV2 to TRBJ1-2; the D gene TCRdb calls, TRBD1, cannot be checked with no DNA. Germline V gene lookup returns CDR1 SNHLY and CDR2 FYNNEI. The CDR3 extends over 13 amino acids.

Considering frequency, this clonotype is medium-sized. The chain links TRBV7-2 to TRBJ2-1; TCRdb's D call of TRBD1 is untestable without DNA. Germline CDR1 SGHTA, CDR2 FQGNSA. The CDR3 totals 14 residues. CDR3 region: CASSFGGAVYEQFF.

The V and J genes are TRBV20-1 and TRBJ1-5; TCRdb selects TRBD1, and the lack of DNA leaves this call unchecked. The CDR3 is 13 amino acids. Germline V lookup: CDR1 DFQATT, CDR2 SNEGSKA (reference sequence). This CDR3 is CSASPGFFQPQHF.

This clonotype is called medium-sized (0.01 to 0.1%) based on its frequency. This chain links TRBV28 with TRBJ1-2. The CDR3 covers 14 residues. Germline V CDR1 and CDR2: MDHEN, SYDVKM. The CDR3 loop is CASSLQGRLYGYTF.

This clonotype is labeled large (0.1 to 1%) based on frequency. The V gene is TRBV6-1, the J gene TRBJ2-1. Germline V gene sequence: CDR1 MNHNS, CDR2 SASEGT. This CDR3 has 14 amino acids. Here the CDR3 reads CASSEASIGEVGFF.

According to its frequency, this clonotype is medium-sized. This chain joins TRBV18 and TRBJ1-6. This CDR3 has 16 residues. Germline V CDR1 and CDR2: KGHSH, LQKENI. CDR3 sequence: CASSPLGTSGDSPLHF.

V is TRBV7-9 and J is TRBJ1-1. CDR1 is SEHNR and CDR2 is FQNEAQ in the germline V gene (reference sequence). The CDR3 is 13 residues long. The CDR3 reads CASSQAINTEAFF.

This clonotype shows up as large by frequency. The rearrangement joins TRBV19 to TRBJ2-2; without DNA, the TCRdb call of TRBD1 cannot be checked. Per germline, CDR1 LNHDA and CDR2 SQIVND (reference sequence). The CDR3 totals 16 residues. This CDR3 is CASRTWLQGRTGELFF.

The V gene is TRBV11-2, the J gene TRBJ2-3. The germline V gene encodes CDR1 SGHAT and CDR2 FQNNGV. The CDR3 totals 14 residues. CDR3 region: CASSLGGFTDTQYF.

According to its frequency, this clonotype is medium-sized. The chain employs TRBV27 and TRBJ1-6. The CDR3 contains 15 residues. Germline-derived CDR1 and CDR2 are MNHEY and SMNVEV (reference sequence). CDR3 amino acids: CASRNRPVRGSPLHF.

The chain recombines TRBV15 with TRBJ1-5; the D call from TCRdb, TRBD1, cannot be confirmed without DNA. The CDR3 consists of 14 residues. Germline V CDR1 and CDR2: LNHNV, YYDKDF (reference sequence). The CDR3 here is CATSRDFVGAPQHF. The full variable domain, with the rest looked up from reference TRBV15 and TRBJ1-5, is DAMVIQNPRYQVTQFGKPVTLSCSQTLNHNVMYWYQQKSSQAPKLLFHYYDKDFNNEADTPDNFQSRRPNTSFCFLDIRSPGLGDTAMYLCATSRDFVGAPQHFGDGTRLSIL.

This clonotype counts as medium-sized by frequency. The chain is built from TRBV18 and TRBJ1-6; the D call from TCRdb, TRBD1, cannot be confirmed without DNA. Germline assignment: CDR1 KGHSH and CDR2 LQKENI. CDR3 length: 16 residues. The CDR3 is CASSPNDRGRRSPLHF.

This clonotype is called medium-sized (0.01 to 0.1%) based on its frequency. The J gene is TRBJ2-2, the V gene TRBV18. Looked up from germline, CDR1 is KGHSH and CDR2 is LQKENI. The CDR3 totals 14 residues. The CDR3 loop reads CASSKIENTGELFF.

Measured by frequency, this clonotype is medium-sized. The chain has TRBV18 and TRBJ2-7; TCRdb outputs TRBD2, but without DNA this stays unchecked. The CDR3 runs to 18 residues. From germline, CDR1 is KGHSH and CDR2 LQKENI. CDR3 sequence reads: CASSPIASGSTGSYEQYF.

This clonotype ranks as medium-sized in terms of frequency. The chain couples TRBV19 to TRBJ2-6; TCRdb's D call, TRBD1, is unchecked because there is no DNA. CDR3 size: 18 residues. Germline V gives CDR1 LNHDA, CDR2 SQIVND (reference sequence). The CDR3 region is CASSPRGAYHAGANVLTF.

The V and J genes are TRBV28 and TRBJ2-3; as DNA is missing, the TRBD2 call by TCRdb cannot be tested. The CDR3 is made up of 14 amino acids. Germline V gene lookup returns CDR1 MDHEN and CDR2 SYDVKM. This CDR3 reads CASRTTGGADTQYF. The whole variable domain, filled in from reference TRBV28 and TRBJ2-3, reads DVKVTQSSRYLVKRTGEKVFLECVQDMDHENMFWYRQDPGLGLRLIYFSYDVKMKEKGDIPEGYSVSREKKERFSLILESASTNQTSMYLCASRTTGGADTQYFGPGTRLTVL.

This clonotype is called medium-sized (0.01 to 0.1%) based on its frequency. The genes are TRBV18 and TRBJ1-1; as DNA is missing, the TRBD1 call by TCRdb cannot be tested. This CDR3 contains 15 residues. CDR1 is KGHSH, CDR2 LQKENI, per germline. The CDR3 here is CASSPGGQRSTEAFF. The variable domain in full, with the rest retrieved from reference TRBV18 and TRBJ1-1, is NAGVMQNPRHLVRRRGQEARLRCSPMKGHSHVYWYRQLPEEGLKFMVYLQKENIIDESGMPKERFSAEFPKEGPSILRIQQVVRGDSAAYFCASSPGGQRSTEAFFGQGTRLTVV.

This clonotype is deemed large by its frequency. The CDR3 region is CASSGPGQGLNTEAFF. The chain couples TRBV6-1 to TRBJ1-1; as DNA is missing, the TRBD1 call by TCRdb cannot be tested. This CDR3 spans 16 amino acids. Germline V lookup: CDR1 MNHNS, CDR2 SASEGT.

Frequency places this clonotype as medium-sized. The V call is TRBV29-1, the J call TRBJ2-7; the TCRdb call, TRBD1, lacks DNA for checking. Germline V gene sequence: CDR1 SQVTM, CDR2 ANQGSEA. The CDR3 extends over 14 amino acids. The CDR3 loop is CSVRQSRGPGEQYF.